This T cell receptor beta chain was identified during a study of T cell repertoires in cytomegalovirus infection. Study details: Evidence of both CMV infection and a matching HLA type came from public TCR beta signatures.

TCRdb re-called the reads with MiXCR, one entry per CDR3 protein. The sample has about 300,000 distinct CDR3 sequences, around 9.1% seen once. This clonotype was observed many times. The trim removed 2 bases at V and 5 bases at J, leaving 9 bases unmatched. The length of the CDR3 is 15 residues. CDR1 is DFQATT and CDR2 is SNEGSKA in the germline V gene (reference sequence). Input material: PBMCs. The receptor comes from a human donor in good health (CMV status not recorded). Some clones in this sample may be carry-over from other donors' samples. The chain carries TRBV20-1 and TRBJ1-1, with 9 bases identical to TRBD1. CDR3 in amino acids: CSARPGQGIRTEAFF. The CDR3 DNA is TGCAGTGCTAGACCAGGACAGGGGATCAGGACTGAAGCTTTCTTT.